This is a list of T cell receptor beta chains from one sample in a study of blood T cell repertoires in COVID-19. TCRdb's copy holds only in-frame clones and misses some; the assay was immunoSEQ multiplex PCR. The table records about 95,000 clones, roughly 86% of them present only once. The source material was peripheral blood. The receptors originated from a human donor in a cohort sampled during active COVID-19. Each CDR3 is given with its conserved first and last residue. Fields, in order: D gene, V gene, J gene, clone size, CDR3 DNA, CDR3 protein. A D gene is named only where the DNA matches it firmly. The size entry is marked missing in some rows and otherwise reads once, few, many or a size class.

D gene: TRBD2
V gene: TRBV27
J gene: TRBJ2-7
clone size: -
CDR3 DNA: TGTGCCAGCAGTTTATTAAGGACTAGTGAATTGGTCTACGAGCAGTACTTC
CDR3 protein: CASSLLRTSELVYEQYF

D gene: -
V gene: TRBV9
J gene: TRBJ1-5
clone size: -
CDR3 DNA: TGTGCCAGCAGCGTTGACATCCATCAGCCCCAGCATTTT
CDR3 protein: CASSVDIHQPQHF

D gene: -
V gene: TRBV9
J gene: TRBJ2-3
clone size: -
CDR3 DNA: TGTGCCAGCAGCGTAGACGAGGGGAGGAGCACAGATACGCAGTATTTT
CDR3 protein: CASSVDEGRSTDTQYF

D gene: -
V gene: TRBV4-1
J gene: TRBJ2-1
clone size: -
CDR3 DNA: TGCGCCAGCAGCCAAGGGCGGGCACGTGGGAACAATGAGCAGTTCTTC
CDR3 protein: CASSQGRARGNNEQFF

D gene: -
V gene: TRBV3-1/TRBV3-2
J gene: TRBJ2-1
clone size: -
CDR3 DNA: TGTGCCAGCAGCCAAAACACCTACGGGAATGAGCAGTTCTTC
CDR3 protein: CASSQNTYGNEQFF

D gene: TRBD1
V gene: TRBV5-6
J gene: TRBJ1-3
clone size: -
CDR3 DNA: TGTGCCAGCGGACAGGGCGCGGGAAACACCATATATTTT
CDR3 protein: CASGQGAGNTIYF

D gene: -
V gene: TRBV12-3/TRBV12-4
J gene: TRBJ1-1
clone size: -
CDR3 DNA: TGTGCCAGCAGCAGCGAGGATGAAGCTTTCTTT
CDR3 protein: CASSSEDEAFF

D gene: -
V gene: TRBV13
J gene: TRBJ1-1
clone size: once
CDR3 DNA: TGTGCCAGCAGCTTAAAAATAACGGACGGGGAGGCGAACACTGAAGCTTTCTTT
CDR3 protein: CASSLKITDGEANTEAFF

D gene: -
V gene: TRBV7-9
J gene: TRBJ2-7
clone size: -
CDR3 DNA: TGTGCCAGCAGCTTAGGGGCCGATTCCTACGAGCAGTACTTC
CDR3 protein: CASSLGADSYEQYF

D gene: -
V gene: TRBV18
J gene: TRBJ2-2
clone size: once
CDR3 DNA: TGTGCCAGCTCACCAACGACAGGGAGGACCGGGGAGCTGTTTTTT
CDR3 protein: CASSPTTGRTGELFF

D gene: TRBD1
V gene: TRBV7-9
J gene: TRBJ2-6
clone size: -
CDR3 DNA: TGTGCCAGCAGCTTTAACAGGGGGGCAGGGGCCAACGTCCTGACTTTC
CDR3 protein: CASSFNRGAGANVLTF

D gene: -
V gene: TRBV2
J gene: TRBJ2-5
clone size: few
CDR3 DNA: TGTGCCAGCAGTGGAAGCGGACAGTACCAGTACTTC
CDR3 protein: CASSGSGQYQYF

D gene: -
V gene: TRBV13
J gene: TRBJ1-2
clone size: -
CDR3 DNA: TGTGCCAGCAGCCTCGCAATCGGGGAATTGGGCTACACCTTC
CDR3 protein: CASSLAIGELGYTF

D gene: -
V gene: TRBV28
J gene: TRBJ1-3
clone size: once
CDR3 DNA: TGTGCCATCACACGTGGGGCCCACCTATATTTT
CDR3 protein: CAITRGAHLYF

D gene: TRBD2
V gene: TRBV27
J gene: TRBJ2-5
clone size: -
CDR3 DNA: TGTGCCAGCAGTTTCAGTATAGGGACTAAAGAGACCCAGTACTTC
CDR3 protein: CASSFSIGTKETQYF

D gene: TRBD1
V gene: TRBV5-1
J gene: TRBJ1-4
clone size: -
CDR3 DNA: TGCGCCAGCAGCTTCCGTGGCAGGGGGGTTTCTAATGAAAAACTGTTTTTT
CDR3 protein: CASSFRGRGVSNEKLFF

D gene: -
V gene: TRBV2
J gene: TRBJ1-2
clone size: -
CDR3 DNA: TGTGCCAGCAGTGCGGACATTAACTATGGCTACACCTTC
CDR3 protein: CASSADINYGYTF

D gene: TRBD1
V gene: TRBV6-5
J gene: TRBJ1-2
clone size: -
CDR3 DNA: TGTGCCAGCTGGCCGGGACAGGGGTATGGCTACACCTTC
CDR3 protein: CASWPGQGYGYTF

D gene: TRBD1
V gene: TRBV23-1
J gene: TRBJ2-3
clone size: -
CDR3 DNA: TGCGCCAGCAGTCAATGTGGTCAGGCAGGGGGAGGCACAGATACGCAGTATTTT
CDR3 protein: CASSQCGQAGGGTDTQYF

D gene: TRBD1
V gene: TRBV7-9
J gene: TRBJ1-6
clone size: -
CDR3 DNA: TGTGCCAGCAGCTTAGCCACCGGGACAGGTTCACCCCTCCACTTT
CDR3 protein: CASSLATGTGSPLHF

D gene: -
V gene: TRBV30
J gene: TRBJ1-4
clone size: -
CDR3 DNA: TGTGCCTGGAACGCAGGGGCAGTTGAAAAACTGTTTTTT
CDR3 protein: CAWNAGAVEKLFF

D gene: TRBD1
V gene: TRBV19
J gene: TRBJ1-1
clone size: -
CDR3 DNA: TGTGCCAGTAGGTTACAGGGGGAAGAGCTCACTGAAGCTTTCTTT
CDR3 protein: CASRLQGEELTEAFF

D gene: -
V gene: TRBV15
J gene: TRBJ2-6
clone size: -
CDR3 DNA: TGTGCCACCAGAAGAGGGGGAGACTCTGGGGCCAACGTCCTGACTTTC
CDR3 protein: CATRRGGDSGANVLTF

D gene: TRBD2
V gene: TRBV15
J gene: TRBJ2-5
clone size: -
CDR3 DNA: TGTGCCACCAGCGAAGGGGGACTAGCGGGGGGACAAGAGACCCAGTACTTC
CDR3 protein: CATSEGGLAGGQETQYF

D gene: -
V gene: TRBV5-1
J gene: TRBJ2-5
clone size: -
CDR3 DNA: TGCGCCAGCAGCTTGGATAGCGGATTACAAGAGACCCAGTACTTC
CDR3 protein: CASSLDSGLQETQYF

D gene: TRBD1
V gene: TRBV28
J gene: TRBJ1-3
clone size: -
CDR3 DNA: TGTGCCTCTAGAGGGCAGGGGGGCGGAAACACCATATATTTT
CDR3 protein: CASRGQGGGNTIYF

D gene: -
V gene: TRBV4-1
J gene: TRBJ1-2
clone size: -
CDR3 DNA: TGCGCCAGCAGCCAAGAACCAGGGCCCTCATATGGCTACACCTTC
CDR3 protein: CASSQEPGPSYGYTF

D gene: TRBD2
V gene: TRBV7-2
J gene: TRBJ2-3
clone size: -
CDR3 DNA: TGTGCCAGCAGCTCCCCCGGACTAGATGCTAGCACAGATACGCAGTATTTT
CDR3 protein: CASSSPGLDASTDTQYF

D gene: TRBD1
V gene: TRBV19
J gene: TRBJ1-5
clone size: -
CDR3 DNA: TGTGCCAGTAGTATGACAGGGTTTAGGCCCCAGCATTTT
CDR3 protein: CASSMTGFRPQHF

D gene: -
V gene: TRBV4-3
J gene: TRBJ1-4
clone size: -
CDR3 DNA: TGCGCCAGCAGCCAAGATGTGGCAGGGTATGCTAATGAAAAACTGTTTTTT
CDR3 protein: CASSQDVAGYANEKLFF

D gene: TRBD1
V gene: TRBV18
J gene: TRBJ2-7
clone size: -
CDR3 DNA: TGTGCCAGCTCGTCGACAGGGGGCGGACGGTACGAGCAGTACTTC
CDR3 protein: CASSSTGGGRYEQYF

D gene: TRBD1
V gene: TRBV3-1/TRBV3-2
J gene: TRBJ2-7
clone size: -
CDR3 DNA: TGTGCCAGCAGCCAAGATGGGGACAGGGACGAGCAGTACTTC
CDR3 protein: CASSQDGDRDEQYF

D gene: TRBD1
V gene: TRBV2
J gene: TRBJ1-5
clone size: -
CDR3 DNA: TGTGCCAGCCGGACAGGGACCCTAAATCAGCCCCAGCATTTT
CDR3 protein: CASRTGTLNQPQHF

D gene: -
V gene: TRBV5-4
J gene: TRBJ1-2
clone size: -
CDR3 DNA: TGTGCCAGCAGCTTGGGAGGGGGCTATGGCTACACCTTC
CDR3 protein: CASSLGGGYGYTF

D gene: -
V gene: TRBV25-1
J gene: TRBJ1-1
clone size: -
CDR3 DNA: TGTGCCAGCAGTGCTTCAGATATGAACACTGAAGCTTTCTTT
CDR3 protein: CASSASDMNTEAFF

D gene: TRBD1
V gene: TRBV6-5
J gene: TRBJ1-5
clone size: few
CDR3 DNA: TGTGCCAGCAGAACAGGGGTTCATCAGCCCCAGCATTTT
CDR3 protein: CASRTGVHQPQHF

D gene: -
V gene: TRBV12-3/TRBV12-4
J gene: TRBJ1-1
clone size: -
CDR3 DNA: TGTGCCAGCAGGATACAACGCACTGAAGCTTTCTTT
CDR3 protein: CASRIQRTEAFF

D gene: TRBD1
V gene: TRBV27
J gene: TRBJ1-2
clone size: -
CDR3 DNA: TGTGCCAGCAGTATTACAGGGGGCGGGAACTATGGCTACACCTTC
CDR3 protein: CASSITGGGNYGYTF

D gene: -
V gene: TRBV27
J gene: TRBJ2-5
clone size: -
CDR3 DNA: TGTGCCAGCAGTAAGGACAACCCCCGAGAGACCCAGTACTTC
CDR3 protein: CASSKDNPRETQYF

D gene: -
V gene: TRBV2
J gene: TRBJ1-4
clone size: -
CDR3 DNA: TGTGCCAGCAGTGATTACAGGGATGGCGATGAAAAACTGTTTTTT
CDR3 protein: CASSDYRDGDEKLFF

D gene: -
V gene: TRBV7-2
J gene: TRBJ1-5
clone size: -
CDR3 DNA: TGTGCCAGCAGCGTCGGGAGCAATCAGCCCCAGCATTTT
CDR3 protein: CASSVGSNQPQHF

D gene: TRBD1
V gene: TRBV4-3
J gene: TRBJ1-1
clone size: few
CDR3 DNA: TGCGCCAGCAGCCAGGACAGGGACTCCCACTCAACTGAAGCTTTCTTT
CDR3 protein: CASSQDRDSHSTEAFF

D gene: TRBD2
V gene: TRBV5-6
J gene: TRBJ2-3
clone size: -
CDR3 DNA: TGTGCCAGCAGCTTGGCCCGGGGGGGGGCCGTCGATACGCAGTATTTT
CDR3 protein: CASSLARGGAVDTQYF

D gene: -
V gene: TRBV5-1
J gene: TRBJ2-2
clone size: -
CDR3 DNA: TGCGCCAGCAGTTCCTCTGGCGGGGCCACCGGGGAGCTGTTTTTT
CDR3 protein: CASSSSGGATGELFF

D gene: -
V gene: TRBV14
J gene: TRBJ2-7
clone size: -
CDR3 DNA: TGTGCCAGCAGCCAACCGGGCCCGGGGTCCTACGAGCAGTACTTC
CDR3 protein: CASSQPGPGSYEQYF